This is a list of T cell receptor beta chains from one sample in a study of blood T cell repertoires in COVID-19. TCRdb's copy holds only in-frame clones and misses some; the assay was immunoSEQ multiplex PCR. The table has some 100,000 clones, roughly 89% seen once. Sequencing used peripheral blood. The receptor set was obtained from a woman of 80 years or more with active COVID-19. The CDR3 runs from the conserved cysteine through the conserved F or W. Fields, in order: CDR3 length, clone size, J gene, D gene, V gene, CDR3 protein, CDR3 DNA. A D gene is named only where the DNA matches it firmly. Clone size appears in some rows only: once, few, many, or a class for an expanded clone.

>14|-|TRBJ2-3|TRBD1|TRBV2
CASSGGRGPDTQYF
TGTGCCAGCAGCGGCGGCAGGGGGCCAGATACGCAGTATTTT
>15|-|TRBJ1-1|TRBD1|TRBV18
CASSSDRGQGTEAFF
TGTGCCAGCTCCTCGGACAGGGGGCAAGGCACTGAAGCTTTCTTT
>15|-|TRBJ2-1|-|TRBV11-2
CASTELADSYNEQFF
TGTGCCAGCACCGAACTAGCTGACTCCTACAATGAGCAGTTCTTC
>11|-|TRBJ2-1|-|TRBV10-3
CAISGEAEQFF
TGTGCCATCAGTGGAGAGGCCGAGCAGTTCTTC
>13|-|TRBJ1-2|TRBD1|TRBV27
CASSFRGNYGYTF
TGTGCCAGCAGTTTCAGGGGGAACTATGGCTACACCTTC
>12|-|TRBJ1-1|TRBD1|TRBV12-3/TRBV12-4
CASSSSTGGVFF
TGTGCCAGCAGTTCCTCCACAGGGGGAGTTTTCTTT
>15|few|TRBJ1-4|TRBD1|TRBV6-6
CASSVTGGQEEKLFF
TGTGCCAGCAGTGTGACAGGGGGCCAAGAGGAAAAACTGTTTTTT
>16|-|TRBJ1-1|-|TRBV7-9
CASSLDGWGVATEAFF
TGTGCCAGCAGCTTAGATGGATGGGGAGTTGCCACTGAAGCTTTCTTT
>15|-|TRBJ2-1|TRBD2|TRBV5-6
CASSPTSGRATEQFF
TGTGCCAGCAGCCCGACTAGCGGGAGGGCCACTGAGCAGTTCTTC
>15|-|TRBJ2-1|-|TRBV5-1
CASSLEIAVYNEQFF
TGCGCCAGCAGCTTGGAAATAGCCGTTTACAATGAGCAGTTCTTC
>16|-|TRBJ2-7|-|TRBV15
CATSRDRAGRSYEQYF
TGTGCCACCAGCAGAGATAGGGCAGGGCGCTCCTACGAGCAGTACTTC
>16|once|TRBJ1-1|TRBD1|TRBV19
CASSGEPGGWNTEAFF
TGTGCCAGTTCGGGGGAACCAGGGGGCTGGAACACTGAAGCTTTCTTT
>11|-|TRBJ2-5|-|TRBV2
CASRGEGTQYF
TGTGCCAGCAGAGGCGAGGGGACCCAGTACTTC
>18|-|TRBJ1-3|-|TRBV2
CASTVGGSGFLSGNTIYF
TGTGCCAGTACCGTGGGGGGGTCAGGCTTCCTCTCTGGAAACACCATATATTTT
>17|-|TRBJ2-1|TRBD2|TRBV5-1
CASSLLPTSGLNNEQFF
TGCGCCAGCAGCTTGCTCCCGACTAGCGGGTTGAACAATGAGCAGTTCTTC
>14|-|TRBJ2-5|-|TRBV5-1
CASSVGGGQETQYF
TGCGCCAGCAGCGTCGGTGGCGGACAAGAGACCCAGTACTTC
>14|-|TRBJ1-6|-|TRBV9
CASSVELYNSPLHF
TGTGCCAGCAGCGTAGAACTCTATAATTCACCCCTCCACTTT
>12|-|TRBJ2-1|-|TRBV6-2/TRBV6-3
CASSYGRTPQFF
TGTGCCAGCAGTTACGGGAGAACCCCCCAGTTCTTC
>13|-|TRBJ2-1|TRBD1|TRBV4-3
CASSRIGQGGQFF
TGCGCCAGCAGCCGAATAGGACAGGGAGGGCAGTTCTTC
>11|-|TRBJ1-2|TRBD1|TRBV19
CASDRGYGYTF
TGTGCCAGCGACAGGGGCTATGGCTACACCTTC
>13|-|TRBJ1-2|-|TRBV28
CASSPSGGLGYTF
TGTGCCAGCAGTCCCTCTGGGGGGTTGGGCTACACCTTC